This T cell receptor (beta chain) was captured in a study of blood T cells in healthy people across ages. Next came a second PCR, run for about 7 to 12 cycles, which used a sample-barcoded 5' primer along with a J-beta primer mix. MiXCR, applied by TCRdb to the 5' RACE reads, yields one record per CDR3 protein. This sample yields 790,000 or so distinct CDR3 sequences, of which around 50% are seen a single time; around 25% belongs to the top ten. Looked up from germline, CDR1 is SGHTA and CDR2 is FQGNSA. V dropped 7 bases and J dropped 4 bases, with 17 bases sitting between them. This CDR3 comprises 15 residues.

The source material was blood. The chain uses TRBV7-2 and TRBJ2-1, with D possibly matching TRBD1 (7 bases). The clonotype was recovered from a man aged 35-49 years in good health. CDR3: CASTLGGQIYNEQFF. The CDR3, as DNA: TGTGCCAGCACCCTCGGGGGACAGATTTACAATGAGCAGTTCTTC.